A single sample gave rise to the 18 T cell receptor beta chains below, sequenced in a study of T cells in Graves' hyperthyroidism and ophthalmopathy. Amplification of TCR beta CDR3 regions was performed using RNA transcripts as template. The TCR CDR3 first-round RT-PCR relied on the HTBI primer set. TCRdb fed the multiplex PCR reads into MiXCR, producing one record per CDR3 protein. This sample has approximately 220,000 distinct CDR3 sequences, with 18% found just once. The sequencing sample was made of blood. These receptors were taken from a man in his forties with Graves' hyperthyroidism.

The DNA for the CDR3 is TGCAGTGCTAGAGACCAGGGGGCAGGTGGAGCCAAAAACATTCAGTACTTC. It yields the protein CSARDQGAGGAKNIQYF. V usage is TRBV20-1 and J usage is TRBJ2-4; 8 bases match TRBD1. With V trimmed by 0 bases and J by 0 bases, 7 bases remained unmatched. Germline V gene lookup returns CDR1 DFQATT and CDR2 SNEGSKA (reference sequence). The CDR3 length is 17 residues.

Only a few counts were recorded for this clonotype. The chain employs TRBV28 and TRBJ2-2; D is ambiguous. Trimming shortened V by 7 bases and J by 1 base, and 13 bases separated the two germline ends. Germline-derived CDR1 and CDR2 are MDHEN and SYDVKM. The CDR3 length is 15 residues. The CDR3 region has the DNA TGTGCCAGCACCCAACCGCTGATGAACACCGGGGAGCTGTTTTTT. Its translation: CASTQPLMNTGELFF.

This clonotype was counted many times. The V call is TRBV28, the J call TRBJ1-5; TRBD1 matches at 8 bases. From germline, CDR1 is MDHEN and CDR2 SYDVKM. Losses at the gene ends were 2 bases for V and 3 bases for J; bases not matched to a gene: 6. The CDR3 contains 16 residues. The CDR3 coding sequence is TGTGCCAGCAGTTTAGCGACAGGGGATGACAATCAGCCCCAGCATTTT. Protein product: CASSLATGDDNQPQHF.

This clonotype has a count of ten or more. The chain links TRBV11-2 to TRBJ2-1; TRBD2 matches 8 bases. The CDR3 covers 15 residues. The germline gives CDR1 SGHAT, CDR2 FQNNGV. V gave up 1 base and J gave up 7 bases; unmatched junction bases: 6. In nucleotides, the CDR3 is TGTGCCAGCAGCTTAGTCGGGGGGGCCCGGAATGAGCAGTTCTTC. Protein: CASSLVGGARNEQFF.

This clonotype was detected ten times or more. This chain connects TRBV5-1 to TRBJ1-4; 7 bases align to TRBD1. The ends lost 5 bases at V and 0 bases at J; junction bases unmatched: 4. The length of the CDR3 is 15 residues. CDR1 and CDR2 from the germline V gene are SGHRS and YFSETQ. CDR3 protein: CASSPGQSTNEKLFF. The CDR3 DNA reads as TGCGCCAGCAGTCCGGGACAGTCAACTAATGAAAAACTGTTTTTT.

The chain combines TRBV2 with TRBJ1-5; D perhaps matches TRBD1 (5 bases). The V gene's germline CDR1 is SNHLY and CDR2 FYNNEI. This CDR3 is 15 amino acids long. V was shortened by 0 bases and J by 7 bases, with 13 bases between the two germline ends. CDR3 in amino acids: CASSEAEGHIQPQHF. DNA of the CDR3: TGTGCCAGCAGTGAAGCAGAAGGACACATACAGCCCCAGCATTTT.

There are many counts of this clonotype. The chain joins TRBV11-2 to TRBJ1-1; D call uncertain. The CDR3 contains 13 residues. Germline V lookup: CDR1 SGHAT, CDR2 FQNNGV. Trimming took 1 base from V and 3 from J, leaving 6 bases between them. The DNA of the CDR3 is TGTGCCAGCAGCTTAGCGCGATACACTGAAGCTTTCTTT. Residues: CASSLARYTEAFF.

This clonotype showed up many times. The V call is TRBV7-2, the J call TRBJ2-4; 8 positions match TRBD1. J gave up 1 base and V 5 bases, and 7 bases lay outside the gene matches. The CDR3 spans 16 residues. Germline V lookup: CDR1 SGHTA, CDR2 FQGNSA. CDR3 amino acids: CASSRRGLGAKNIQYF. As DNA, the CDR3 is TGTGCCAGCAGCCGCAGGGGGCTTGGGGCCAAAAACATTCAGTACTTC. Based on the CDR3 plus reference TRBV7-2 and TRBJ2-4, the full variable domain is GAGVSQSPSNKVTEKGKDVELRCDPISGHTALYWYRQSLGQGLEFLIYFQGNSAPDKSGLPSDRFSAERTGGSVSTLTIQRTQQEDSAVYLCASSRRGLGAKNIQYFGAGTRLSVL.

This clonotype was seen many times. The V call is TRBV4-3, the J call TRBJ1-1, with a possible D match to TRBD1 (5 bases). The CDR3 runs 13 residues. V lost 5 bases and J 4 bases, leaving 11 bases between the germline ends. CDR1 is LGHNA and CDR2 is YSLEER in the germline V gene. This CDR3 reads CASSWQGPTEAFF. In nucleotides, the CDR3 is TGCGCCAGCAGCTGGCAGGGTCCCACTGAAGCTTTCTTT.

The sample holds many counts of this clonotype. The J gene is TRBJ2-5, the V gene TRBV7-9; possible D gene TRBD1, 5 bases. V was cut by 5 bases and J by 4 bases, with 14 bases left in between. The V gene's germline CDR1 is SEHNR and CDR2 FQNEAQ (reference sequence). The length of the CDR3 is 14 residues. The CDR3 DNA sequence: TGTGCCAGCAGCCCGCGAGCCCAGGGAGAGACCCAGTACTTC. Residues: CASSPRAQGETQYF.

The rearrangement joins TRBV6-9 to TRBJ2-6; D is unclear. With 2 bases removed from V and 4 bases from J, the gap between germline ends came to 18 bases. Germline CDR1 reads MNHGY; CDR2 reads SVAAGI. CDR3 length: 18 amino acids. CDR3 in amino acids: CASSYMTSSFSGANVLTF. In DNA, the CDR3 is TGTGCCAGCAGTTATATGACATCTTCATTCTCGGGGGCCAACGTCCTGACTTTC.

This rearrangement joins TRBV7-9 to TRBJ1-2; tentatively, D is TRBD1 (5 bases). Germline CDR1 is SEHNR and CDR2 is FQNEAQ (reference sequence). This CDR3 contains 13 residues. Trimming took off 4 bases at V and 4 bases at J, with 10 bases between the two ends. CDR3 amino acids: CASSWQGTYGYTF. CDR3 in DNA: TGTGCCAGCAGCTGGCAGGGTACCTATGGCTACACCTTC. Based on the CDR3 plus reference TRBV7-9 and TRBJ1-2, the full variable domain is DTGVSQNPRHKITKRGQNVTFRCDPISEHNRLYWYRQTLGQGPEFLTYFQNEAQLEKSRLLSDRFSAERPKGSFSTLEIQRTEQGDSAMYLCASSWQGTYGYTFGSGTRLTVV.

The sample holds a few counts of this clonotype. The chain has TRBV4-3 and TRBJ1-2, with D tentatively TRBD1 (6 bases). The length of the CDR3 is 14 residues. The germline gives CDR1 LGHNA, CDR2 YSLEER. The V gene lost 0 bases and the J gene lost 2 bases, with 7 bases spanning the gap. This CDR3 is CASSQDQGNYGYTF. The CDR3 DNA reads TGCGCCAGCAGCCAAGACCAGGGGAACTATGGCTACACCTTC.

The CDR3 here is CASSSLTSGVPYF. CDR3 nucleotides: TGTGCCAGCAGTTCTCTGACTAGCGGGGTCCCGTACTTC. The chain links TRBV28 to TRBJ2-5; 11 nucleotides line up with TRBD2. CDR1 is MDHEN, CDR2 SYDVKM, per germline. This CDR3 has 13 amino acids. Trimming took 4 bases from V and 13 from J; bases not matched to a gene: 8.

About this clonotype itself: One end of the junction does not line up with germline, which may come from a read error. CDR3 residues: CASSPRSGPNEKLVF. The CDR3 DNA follows: TGTGCCAGCTCACCGCGTAGTGGTCCTAATGAAAAACTGGTTTTT. V usage is TRBV18 and J usage is TRBJ1-4, with D uncertain. The CDR3 is made up of 15 amino acids. Per the germline V gene, CDR1 is KGHSH and CDR2 is LQKENI.

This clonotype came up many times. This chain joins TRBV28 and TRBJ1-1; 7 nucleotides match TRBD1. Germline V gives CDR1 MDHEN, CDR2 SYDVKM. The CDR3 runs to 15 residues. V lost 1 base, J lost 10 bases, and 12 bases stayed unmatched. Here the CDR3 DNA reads TGTGCCAGCAGTTTATTAGGGGGCGGCATCCAAGGAGCTTTCTTT. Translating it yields CASSLLGGGIQGAFF.

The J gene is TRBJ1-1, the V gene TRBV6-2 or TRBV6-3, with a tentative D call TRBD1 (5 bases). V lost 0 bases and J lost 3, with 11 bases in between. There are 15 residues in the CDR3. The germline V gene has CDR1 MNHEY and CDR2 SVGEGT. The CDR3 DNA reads TGTGCCAGCAGTTACTCTTTTGGGGGAGACACTGAAGCTTTCTTT. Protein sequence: CASSYSFGGDTEAFF.

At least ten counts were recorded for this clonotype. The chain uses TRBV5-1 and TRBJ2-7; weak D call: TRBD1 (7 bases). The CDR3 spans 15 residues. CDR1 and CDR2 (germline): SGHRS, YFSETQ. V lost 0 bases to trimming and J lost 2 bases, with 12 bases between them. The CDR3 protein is CASSLAAGGTYEQYF. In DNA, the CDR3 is TGCGCCAGCAGCTTGGCGGCAGGGGGGACCTACGAGCAGTACTTC.